A selection of T cell receptor beta chains follows, all from one sample in a study of T cells expressing NK-cell markers. TCRdb reprocessed the 5' RACE reads and stores each CDR3 protein as one record, lacking DNA. Found here are about 260,000 distinct CDR3 sequences; the top ten clones hold 4% to 4.5%. Sequenced: blood T cells: a sorted CD56 or NKG2C T cell subset, CD4+ or CD8+ T cells, or bulk PBMC T cells (not recorded which). The receptors were sampled from a woman aged 18 to 75 in good health. Both conserved end residues are part of each CDR3. Clone size is given for some rows only: seen once, a few or many times, or a class if the clone is expanded.

size	J	V	CDR3
.	TRBJ2-1	TRBV5-1	CASSGQGSLAWHEQFF
.	TRBJ2-7	TRBV5-1	CASRAGPGSYEQYF
.	TRBJ1-2	TRBV3-1	CASSQGGQGAGYGYTF
.	TRBJ2-3	TRBV20-1	CSAGEGTPDTQYF
.	TRBJ2-2	TRBV28	CASSSTGDGGHGELFF
.	TRBJ2-2	TRBV28	CATRDYGTGELFF
.	TRBJ2-1	TRBV5-4	CASSLKGRGEQFF
medium-sized	TRBJ2-3	TRBV7-2	CASSFPYTDTQYF
.	TRBJ2-3	TRBV5-6	CASSLGLGADTQYF
.	TRBJ2-1	TRBV20-1	CSARDVRGGVQFF
.	TRBJ1-2	TRBV12-3/TRBV12-4	CASSSIASFGGYTF
.	TRBJ2-1	TRBV7-2	CASSGGNNEQFF
.	TRBJ2-7	TRBV10-3	CAISESTSGRAEEYF
.	TRBJ2-3	TRBV4-2	CASSREVGDSRSTDTQYF
.	TRBJ2-1	TRBV6-1	CATTGSVEQFF
.	TRBJ1-3	TRBV20-1	CSATREPGNTIYF
.	TRBJ1-4	TRBV5-1	CASSLVPASEKLFF
.	TRBJ1-1	TRBV20-1	CSARAPGVRNTEAFF